This entry describes one T cell receptor beta chain. This clonotype has only a few counts. Its antigen is unknown. No much larger clonotype is one base removed from it; base qualities were not supplied. The germline V gene supplies CDR1 SGDLS and CDR2 YYNGEE. The CDR3 goes from the cysteine to the phenylalanine over 15 residues. The only DNA kept is the CDR3, 45 bases in frame from the first base. Clipping removes 3 bases from V and 4 bases from J, with 8 as the unmatched junction base count. The data belong to a study of early T cells in non-severe SARS-CoV-2 infection (dated by TCRdb to about 2021). As for the study more broadly: Because TCR sequencing relied on bulk RNA taken from unsorted whole blood, pairing of alpha and beta chains was not possible.

Library method: 5' RACE. These reads were obtained on a NextSeq 500. In the TCR library protocol, unique molecular identifiers were attached to individual cDNA molecules to correct for PCR bias and sequencing error. Both TCR alpha and beta chains were sequenced, and tight co-correlation was observed between alpha and beta sequence abundances in each sample. Under the source paper's analysis protocol: V gene, J gene and CDR3 annotation of TCR sequences was performed with Decombinator V4. Expanded TCRs were defined as changing significantly between any two time points under a Poisson model with p below 0.0001. TCR abundances were normalised to the total number of TCRs sequenced in each sample and reported as counts per million. MAIT TCRs were defined by TRAV1-2 paired with TRAJ12, TRAJ20 or TRAJ33, and iNKT TCRs by TRAV10 paired with TRAJ18. VDJdb, accessed 1 November 2021, was searched for CMV, EBV and SARS-CoV-2 annotated TCRs, with TCRs annotated for multiple antigens excluded. The public reads were reanalyzed by TCRdb: fastp trimming at Q25, MiXCR alignment, in-frame beta chains only. CDR3 protein duplicates are merged, each entry listing the most common genes and DNA. TCRdb, not the original authors, processed these V and J calls. Present in this sample are tens of thousands of distinct CDR3 sequences, under 7.5% of which were seen just once. In total, the top ten clones hold under 5% of the sample.

This was a case-control study nested in a cohort of healthcare workers in London, UK, who had nasopharyngeal swab PCR tests and blood samples taken every week. Healthcare workers were enrolled in the week of the UK lockdown, from 23 to 31 March 2020, and were followed every week for up to about 16 weeks. Paper-wide results and their limitations: VDJdb matching was skewed toward anti-spike CD8 responses and likely underestimated virus-specific expansions, missing private and CD4 specificities.

This clonotype was sampled from an adult who was a healthcare worker with PCR-confirmed SARS-CoV-2 infection or an uninfected control (not recorded which). The sequenced sample was whole blood. The rearrangement joined TRBV9 to TRBJ2-3, with 7 central nucleotides matching TRBD1. The CDR3 loop reads CASSAHRGSADTQYF. The nucleotide sequence reads as follows: TGTGCCAGCAGCGCCCACAGGGGATCGGCAGATACGCAGTATTTT.